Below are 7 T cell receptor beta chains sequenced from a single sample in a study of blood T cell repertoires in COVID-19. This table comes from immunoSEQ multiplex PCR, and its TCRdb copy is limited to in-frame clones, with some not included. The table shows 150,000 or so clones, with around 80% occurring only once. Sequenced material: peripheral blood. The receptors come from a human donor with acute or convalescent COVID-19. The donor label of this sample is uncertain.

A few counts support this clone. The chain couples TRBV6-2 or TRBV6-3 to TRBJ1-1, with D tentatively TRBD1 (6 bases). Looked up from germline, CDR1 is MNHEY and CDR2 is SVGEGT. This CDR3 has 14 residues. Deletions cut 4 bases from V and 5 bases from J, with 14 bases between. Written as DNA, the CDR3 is TGTGCCAGCAGTTCTCCGGGAAGGGGGACTGAAGCTTTCTTT. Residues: CASSSPGRGTEAFF.

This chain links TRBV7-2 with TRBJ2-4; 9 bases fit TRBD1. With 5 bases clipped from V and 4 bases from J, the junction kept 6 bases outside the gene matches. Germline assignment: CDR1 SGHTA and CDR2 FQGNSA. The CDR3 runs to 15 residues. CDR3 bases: TGTGCCAGCAGCGCAACCGGGACAGGGAAAAACATTCAGTACTTC. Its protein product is CASSATGTGKNIQYF.

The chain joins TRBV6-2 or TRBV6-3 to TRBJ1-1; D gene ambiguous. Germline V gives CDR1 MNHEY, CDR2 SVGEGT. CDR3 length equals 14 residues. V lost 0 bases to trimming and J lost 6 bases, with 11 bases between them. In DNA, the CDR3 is TGTGCCAGCAGTTACTCGACATATTCCCCTGAAGCTTTCTTT. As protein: CASSYSTYSPEAFF.

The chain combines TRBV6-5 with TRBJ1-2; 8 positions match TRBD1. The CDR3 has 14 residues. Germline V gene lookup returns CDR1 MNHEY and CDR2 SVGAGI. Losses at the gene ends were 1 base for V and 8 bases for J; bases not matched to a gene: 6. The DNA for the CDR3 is TGTGCCAGCAGTTACTACAGGACAGGGAAAGGCTACACCTTC. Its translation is CASSYYRTGKGYTF.

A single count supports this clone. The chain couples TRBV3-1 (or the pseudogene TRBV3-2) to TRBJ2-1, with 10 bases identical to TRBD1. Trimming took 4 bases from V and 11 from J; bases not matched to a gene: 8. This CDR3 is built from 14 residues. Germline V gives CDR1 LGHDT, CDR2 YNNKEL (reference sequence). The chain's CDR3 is CASSRSGTGVKQFF. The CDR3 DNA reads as TGTGCCAGCAGCCGCTCCGGGACAGGGGTCAAGCAGTTCTTC.

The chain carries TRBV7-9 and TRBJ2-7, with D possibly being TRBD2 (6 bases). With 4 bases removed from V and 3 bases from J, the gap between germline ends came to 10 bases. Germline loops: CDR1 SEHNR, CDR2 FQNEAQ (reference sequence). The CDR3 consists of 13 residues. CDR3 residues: CASSWATSYEQYF. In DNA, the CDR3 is TGTGCCAGCAGCTGGGCGACTAGCTACGAGCAGTACTTC.

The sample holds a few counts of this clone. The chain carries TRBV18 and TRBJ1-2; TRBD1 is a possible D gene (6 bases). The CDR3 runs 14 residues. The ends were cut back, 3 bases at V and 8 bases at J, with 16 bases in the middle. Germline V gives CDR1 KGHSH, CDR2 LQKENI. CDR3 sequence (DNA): TGTGCCAGCTCACCGAGGGGGTGGGCAGACGGCTACACCTTC. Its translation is CASSPRGWADGYTF.